Shown below are 10 T cell receptor beta chains from a single sample sequenced in a study of T-cell memory formation after mild COVID-19. TCRdb recomputed calls from the 5' RACE reads with MiXCR, one row per CDR3 protein. The repertoire holds about 210,000 distinct CDR3 sequences, with roughly 10% as singletons. The sample taken for sequencing was PBMCs or a T cell subset sorted from them (not recorded which). Source of these receptors: a young man who had mild COVID-19 (a few samples of this study predate the infection). Cell type and time point are not known.

The chain carries TRBV29-1 and TRBJ2-2; D possibly corresponds to TRBD1 (6 bases). V gave up 6 bases and J gave up 2 bases, with 7 bases separating them. The length of the CDR3 is 12 residues. Per the germline V gene, CDR1 is SQVTM and CDR2 is ANQGSEA. This CDR3 is CSVDRNTGELFF. The CDR3 nucleotides read TGCAGCGTGGACAGAAACACCGGGGAGCTGTTTTTT.

A few counts support this clonotype. The chain recombines TRBV5-1 with TRBJ1-3; 7 bases match TRBD1. The trim removed 0 bases at V and 2 bases at J, leaving 5 bases unmatched. The CDR3 has 16 amino acids. Per germline, CDR1 SGHRS and CDR2 YFSETQ. The CDR3 sequence is CASSLGDRAAGNTIYF. The CDR3 bases are TGCGCCAGCAGCTTGGGTGACAGGGCGGCTGGAAACACCATATATTTT.

This clonotype was counted a few times. V and J are TRBV19 and TRBJ1-5; a possible D gene is TRBD1 (5 bases). Trimming cost V 3 bases and J 0 bases, with 15 bases left between them. CDR1 and CDR2 (germline): LNHDA, SQIVND (reference sequence). The CDR3 spans 17 residues. The CDR3 coding sequence is TGTGCCAGTAGTATGGGCACGACAGCGTATAGCAATCAGCCCCAGCATTTT. As protein: CASSMGTTAYSNQPQHF.

V gene TRBV3-1 combines with J gene TRBJ2-7, with 9 bases lining up with TRBD1. This CDR3 is built from 14 residues. Per the germline V gene, CDR1 is LGHDT and CDR2 is YNNKEL (reference sequence). Trimming removed 4 bases from V and 3 bases from J; junction bases left unmatched: 4. The CDR3 sequence: CASSPGDRVYEQYF. Here the CDR3 DNA reads TGTGCCAGCAGCCCTGGGGACAGGGTCTACGAGCAGTACTTC.

This rearrangement joins TRBV7-2 to TRBJ1-5, with D hard to call. Trimming cost V 5 bases and J 0 bases, with 11 bases left between them. Germline V gene lookup returns CDR1 SGHTA and CDR2 FQGNSA. This CDR3 is 15 amino acids long. The CDR3 region is CASSTGFFSNQPQHF. The CDR3 DNA reads as TGTGCCAGCAGCACCGGATTTTTTAGCAATCAGCCCCAGCATTTT. The full variable domain, rest sourced from reference TRBV7-2 and TRBJ1-5, is GAGVSQSPSNKVTEKGKDVELRCDPISGHTALYWYRQSLGQGLEFLIYFQGNSAPDKSGLPSDRFSAERTGGSVSTLTIQRTQQEDSAVYLCASSTGFFSNQPQHFGDGTRLSIL.

This clonotype came up many times. This chain links TRBV28 with TRBJ2-2; no clear D gene. The germline gives CDR1 MDHEN, CDR2 SYDVKM. V was shortened by 1 base and J by 6 bases, with 3 bases between the two germline ends. The CDR3 extends over 12 amino acids. CDR3 DNA: TGTGCCAGCAGTTTATCCGCCGGGGAGCTGTTTTTT. Its protein is CASSLSAGELFF.

V usage is TRBV12-3 or TRBV12-4 and J usage is TRBJ2-5, with D possibly TRBD2 on 6 matching bases. The CDR3 length is 15 residues. The ends were cut back, 0 bases at V and 2 bases at J, with 10 bases in the middle. CDR3 coding DNA: TGTGCCAGCAGTTTAGCGGGGGGATTGCAAGAGACCCAGTACTTC. Translating gives CASSLAGGLQETQYF.

The sample holds many counts of this clonotype. CDR3 residues: CASSYVGGSEQFF. CDR3 DNA: TGTGCCAGCAGTTACGTGGGGGGTAGTGAGCAGTTCTTC. V usage is TRBV6-2 or TRBV6-3 and J usage is TRBJ2-1, with D possibly TRBD2 on 6 matching bases. This CDR3 region has 13 residues. The V end was cut by 2 bases, the J end by 9 bases, with 11 bases between. CDR1 MNHEY and CDR2 SVGEGT come from the germline V gene.

This clonotype was seen ten or more times. This sequence joins TRBV4-3 and TRBJ2-2; D uncertain. V was shortened by 1 base and J by 8 bases, with 8 bases between the two germline ends. CDR3 length equals 13 residues. CDR1 is LGHNA, CDR2 YSLEER, per germline. The CDR3 spells CASSQGSVGELFF. The CDR3, as DNA: TGCGCCAGCAGCCAAGGCTCGGTGGGGGAGCTGTTTTTT.

The chain uses TRBV7-6 and TRBJ1-2, with 8 positions matching TRBD1. Trimming cost V 1 base and J 8 bases; bases outside gene matches: 12. The CDR3 is 16 residues long. CDR1 is SGHVS, CDR2 FNYEAQ, per germline. CDR3 in DNA: TGTGCCAGCAGCTTAGGCGGGGAGGGGACAGGAAGCGGCTACACCTTC. Residues: CASSLGGEGTGSGYTF.